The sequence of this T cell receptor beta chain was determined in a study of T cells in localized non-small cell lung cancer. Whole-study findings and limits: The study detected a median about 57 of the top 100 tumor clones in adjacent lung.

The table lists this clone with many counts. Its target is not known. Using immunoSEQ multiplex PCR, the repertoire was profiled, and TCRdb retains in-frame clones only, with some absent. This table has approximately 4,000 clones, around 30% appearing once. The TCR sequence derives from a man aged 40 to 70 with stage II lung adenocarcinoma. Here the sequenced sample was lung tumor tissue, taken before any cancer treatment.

In nucleotides, the CDR3 is TGCGCCAGCGGCGACCCCCGCGCCGAGCAGTACTTC. Translation: CASGDPRAEQYF. The rearrangement joins TRBV4-1 to TRBJ2-7, with D unclear. Per the germline V gene, CDR1 is MGHRA and CDR2 is YSYEKL. V dropped 8 bases and J dropped 6 bases, with 14 bases sitting between them. The CDR3 is 12 amino acids.